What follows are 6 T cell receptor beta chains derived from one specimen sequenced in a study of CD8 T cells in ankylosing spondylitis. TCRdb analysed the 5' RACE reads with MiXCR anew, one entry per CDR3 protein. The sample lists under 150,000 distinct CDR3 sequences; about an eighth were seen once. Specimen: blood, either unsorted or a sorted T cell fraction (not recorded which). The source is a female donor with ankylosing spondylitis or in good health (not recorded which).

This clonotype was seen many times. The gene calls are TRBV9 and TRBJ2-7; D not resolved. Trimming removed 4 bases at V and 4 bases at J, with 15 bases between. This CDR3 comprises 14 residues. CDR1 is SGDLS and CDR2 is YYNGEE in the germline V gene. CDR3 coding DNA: TGTGCCAGCAGCCCGGGCCCCGGGTTTTACGAGCAGTACTTC. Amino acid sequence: CASSPGPGFYEQYF.

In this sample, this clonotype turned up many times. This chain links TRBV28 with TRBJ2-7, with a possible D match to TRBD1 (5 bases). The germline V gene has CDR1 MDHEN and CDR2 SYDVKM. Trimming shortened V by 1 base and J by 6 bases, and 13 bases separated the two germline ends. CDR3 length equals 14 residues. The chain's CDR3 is CASSLSTNRGEQYF. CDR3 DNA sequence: TGTGCCAGCAGTTTATCCACCAATAGGGGCGAGCAGTACTTC.

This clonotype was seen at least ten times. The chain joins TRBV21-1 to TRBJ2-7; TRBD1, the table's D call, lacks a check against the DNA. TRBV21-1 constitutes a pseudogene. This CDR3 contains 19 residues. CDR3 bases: TGTGCCAGCAGATCCCTCCGGGACAGGACTACCCTCTCTACCTACGAGCAGTACTTC. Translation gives CASRSLRDRTTLSTYEQYF.

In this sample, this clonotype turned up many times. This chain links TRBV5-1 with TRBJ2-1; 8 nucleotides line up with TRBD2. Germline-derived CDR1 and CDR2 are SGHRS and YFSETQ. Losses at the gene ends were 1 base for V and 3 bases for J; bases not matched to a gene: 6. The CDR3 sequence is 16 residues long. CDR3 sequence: CASSLTAGGHYNEQFF. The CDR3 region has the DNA TGCGCCAGCAGCTTGACGGCGGGGGGCCACTACAATGAGCAGTTCTTC. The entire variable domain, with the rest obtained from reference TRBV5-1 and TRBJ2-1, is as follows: KAGVTQTPRYLIKTRGQQVTLSCSPISGHRSVSWYQQTPGQGLQFLFEYFSETQRNKGNFPGRFSGRQFSNSRSEMNVSTLELGDSALYLCASSLTAGGHYNEQFFGPGTRLTVL.

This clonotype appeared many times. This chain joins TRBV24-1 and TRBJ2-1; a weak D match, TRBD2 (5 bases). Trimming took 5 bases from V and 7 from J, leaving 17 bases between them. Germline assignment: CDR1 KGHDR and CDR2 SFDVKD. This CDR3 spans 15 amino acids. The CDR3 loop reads CATSGSTGNGNEQFF. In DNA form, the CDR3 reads TGTGCCACCAGTGGTTCGACGGGGAATGGTAATGAGCAGTTCTTC.

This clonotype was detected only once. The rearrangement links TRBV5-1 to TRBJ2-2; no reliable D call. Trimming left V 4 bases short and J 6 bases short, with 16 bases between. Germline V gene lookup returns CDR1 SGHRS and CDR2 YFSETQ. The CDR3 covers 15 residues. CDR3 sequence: CASSPLPRFSGELFF. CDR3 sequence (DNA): TGCGCCAGCAGCCCCTTGCCCCGTTTCTCCGGGGAGCTGTTTTTT.